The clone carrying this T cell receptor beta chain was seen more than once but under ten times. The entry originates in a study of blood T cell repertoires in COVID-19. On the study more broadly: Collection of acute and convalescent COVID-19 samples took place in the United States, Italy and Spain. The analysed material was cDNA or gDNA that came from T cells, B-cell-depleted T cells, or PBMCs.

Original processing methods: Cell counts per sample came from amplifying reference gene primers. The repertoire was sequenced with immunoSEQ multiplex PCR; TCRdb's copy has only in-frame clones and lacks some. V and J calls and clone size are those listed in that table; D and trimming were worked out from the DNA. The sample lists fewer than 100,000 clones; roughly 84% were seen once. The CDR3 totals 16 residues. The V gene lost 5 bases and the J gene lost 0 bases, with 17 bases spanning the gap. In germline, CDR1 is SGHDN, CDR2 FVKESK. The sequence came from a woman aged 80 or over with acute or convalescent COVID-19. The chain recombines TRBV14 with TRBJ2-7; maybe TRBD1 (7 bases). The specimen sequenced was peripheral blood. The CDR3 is CASSRGRAGSSYEQYF. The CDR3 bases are TGTGCCAGCAGCAGGGGGCGGGCGGGGAGCTCCTACGAGCAGTACTTC.